Each of the 9 T cell receptor beta chains below was sequenced from the same sample in a study of blood T cell repertoires in COVID-19. The assay was immunoSEQ multiplex PCR, and TCRdb's table has in-frame clones only and misses some. The sample gives roughly 77,000 clones, 80% to 90% of which show up once; approximately 4.8% is in the top ten. Material: peripheral blood. The source of these receptors is a human donor in a cohort sampled during active COVID-19.

J is TRBJ2-7 and V is TRBV9; 7 positions match TRBD1. The CDR3 consists of 18 residues. The germline CDR1 and CDR2 sequences are SGDLS and YYNGEE. Losses at the gene ends were 3 bases for V and 2 bases for J; bases not matched to a gene: 17. The DNA for the CDR3 is TGTGCCAGCAGCGCGGCCGGGACAGCAGAAAGTTGGACCTACGAGCAGTACTTC. Translating gives CASSAAGTAESWTYEQYF.

The rearrangement uses TRBV7-2 and TRBJ2-7, with 15 bases lining up with TRBD2. This CDR3 has 15 residues. The V gene end was trimmed by 5 bases and the J gene end by 4 bases; junction bases not matched to a gene: 3. Germline V lookup: CDR1 SGHTA, CDR2 FQGNSA. The CDR3 is CASSRGTSGRYEQYF. The CDR3 DNA follows: TGTGCCAGCAGCCGCGGGACTAGCGGGAGGTACGAGCAGTACTTC. Looking up the rest from reference TRBV7-2 and TRBJ2-7 gives the full variable domain: GAGVSQSPSNKVTEKGKDVELRCDPISGHTALYWYRQSLGQGLEFLIYFQGNSAPDKSGLPSDRFSAERTGGSVSTLTIQRTQQEDSAVYLCASSRGTSGRYEQYFGPGTRLTVT.

V is TRBV5-4 and J is TRBJ2-5; 9 nucleotides align to TRBD1. After removal of 5 bases from V and 5 bases from J, the junction contained 7 bases not matched to a gene. The CDR3 has 14 amino acids. Germline values: CDR1 SGHNT, CDR2 YYREEE (reference sequence). The CDR3 sequence is CASSRDRGGETQYF. Written as DNA, the CDR3 is TGTGCCAGCAGTCGAGACAGGGGGGGGGAGACCCAGTACTTC.

This chain uses TRBV5-6 with TRBJ2-7, with a weak D call TRBD1 (5 bases). In germline, CDR1 is SGHDT, CDR2 YYEEEE. The CDR3 sequence is 17 residues long. Trimming stripped 3 bases from V and 0 bases from J, with 19 bases between. The CDR3 DNA sequence: TGTGCCAGCAGCTCGACCCGACAGCCTACCCTCTCCTACGAGCAGTACTTC. Its protein is CASSSTRQPTLSYEQYF. The full variable domain, in which reference TRBV5-6 and TRBJ2-7 provide the parts outside the CDR3, is DAGVTQSPTHLIKTRGQQVTLRCSPKSGHDTVSWYQQALGQGPQFIFQYYEEEERQRGNFPDRFSGHQFPNYSSELNVNALLLGDSALYLCASSSTRQPTLSYEQYFGPGTRLTVT.

The sample holds one count of this clone. V is TRBV6-5 and J is TRBJ2-2, with 7 bases fitting TRBD1. This CDR3 has 15 amino acids. V lost 6 bases to trimming and J lost 5 bases; unmatched junction nucleotides: 9. Germline V lookup: CDR1 MNHEY, CDR2 SVGAGI. The CDR3 coding sequence is TGTGCCAGCAGAAAACCGGGACAGCCTACCGGGGAGCTGTTTTTT. It translates to CASRKPGQPTGELFF.

The chain joins TRBV23-1 to TRBJ1-5; D remains ambiguous. TRBV23-1 is placed among ORFs of uncertain function. The CDR3 sequence is 13 residues long. V shed 7 bases and J shed 0 bases, with 7 bases lying between them. The CDR3 loop reads CASNTGSNQPQHF. The CDR3 nucleotides are TGCGCCAGCAATACGGGTAGCAATCAGCCCCAGCATTTT.

The genes are TRBV4-3 and TRBJ2-5; 9 nucleotides align to TRBD1. V dropped 4 bases and J dropped 0; count of bases not matched to a gene: 6. Germline CDR1 is LGHNA and CDR2 is YSLEER. The CDR3 is made up of 16 amino acids. CDR3 sequence reads: CASSPWTGEDQETQYF. The CDR3 DNA follows: TGCGCCAGCAGCCCCTGGACAGGGGAGGACCAAGAGACCCAGTACTTC.

This chain connects TRBV2 to TRBJ2-4, with D perhaps matching TRBD2 (7 bases). The V gene's germline CDR1 is SNHLY and CDR2 FYNNEI. V lost 4 bases, J lost 7 bases, and 17 bases lay in between. This CDR3 region has 15 residues. DNA of the CDR3: TGTGCCAGCAGTGCTGGATGGGGGGGCCGGAACATTCAGTACTTC. It codes for CASSAGWGGRNIQYF.

The V gene is TRBV5-1, the J gene TRBJ1-2, with unresolved D. The CDR3 loop spans 13 amino acids. The germline gives CDR1 SGHRS, CDR2 YFSETQ. V gave up 7 bases and J gave up 5 bases, with 15 bases separating them. The CDR3 protein is CASGLSTDYGYTF. CDR3 sequence (DNA): TGCGCCAGCGGACTGTCCACAGATTATGGCTACACCTTC.